Following are 23 T cell receptor beta chains from one sample sequenced in a study of blood T cell repertoires in COVID-19. Profiling relied on immunoSEQ multiplex PCR, and the TCRdb table lists in-frame clones only, not all of them. The sample shows 130,000 or so clones, more than 60% of them seen only once. Sequencing used peripheral blood. The receptors shown here come from a woman between 70 and 85 years old with acute or convalescent COVID-19.

The chain uses TRBV9 and TRBJ2-1, with 8 bases lining up with TRBD2. The CDR3 totals 15 residues. The germline V gene has CDR1 SGDLS and CDR2 YYNGEE. V lost 5 bases and J lost 2; bases outside the gene matches: 6. The CDR3 DNA reads TGTGCCAGCAGTTTAAGCGGGGGAGCCTACAATGAGCAGTTCTTC. Its protein is CASSLSGGAYNEQFF.

The chain combines TRBV7-3 with TRBJ2-5; tentatively, D is TRBD1 (5 bases). The CDR3 contains 13 residues. V dropped 3 bases and J dropped 4 bases, with 9 bases sitting between them. Germline assignment: CDR1 SGHTA and CDR2 FQGTGA. The CDR3 region has the DNA TGTGCCAGCAGCTTTCAGGGCACAGAGACCCAGTACTTC. This encodes CASSFQGTETQYF.

The V and J genes are TRBV7-9 and TRBJ2-1; D is possibly TRBD2 (5 bases). Trimming pared 3 bases from V and 4 bases from J, leaving 16 bases between. From germline, CDR1 is SEHNR and CDR2 FQNEAQ (reference sequence). This CDR3 contains 16 residues. CDR3 in DNA: TGTGCCAGCAGCTTGGTCCCCAGGAGGTATTACAATGAGCAGTTCTTC. Translation: CASSLVPRRYYNEQFF.

The genes are TRBV19 and TRBJ1-2; 7 bases match TRBD1. Germline values: CDR1 LNHDA, CDR2 SQIVND (reference sequence). The trim removed 3 bases at V and 4 bases at J, leaving 5 bases unmatched. There are 14 residues in the CDR3. CDR3: CASSMGQSFYGYTF. The CDR3 nucleotides are TGTGCCAGTAGTATGGGACAGTCCTTCTATGGCTACACCTTC. Filled out from reference TRBV19 and TRBJ1-2, the complete variable domain reads DGGITQSPKYLFRKEGQNVTLSCEQNLNHDAMYWYRQDPGQGLRLIYYSQIVNDFQKGDIAEGYSVSREKKESFPLTVTSAQKNPTAFYLCASSMGQSFYGYTFGSGTRLTVV.

This clone was detected a few times. This sequence joins TRBV7-8 and TRBJ1-3; D unclear. Per the germline V gene, CDR1 is SGHVS and CDR2 is FQNEAQ. V was shortened by 1 base and J by 0 bases, with 10 bases between the two germline ends. The CDR3 is 16 residues long. The CDR3: CASSLGVKISGNTIYF. The CDR3 nucleotides are TGTGCCAGCAGCTTAGGCGTCAAGATCTCTGGAAACACCATATATTTT.

The genes are TRBV29-1 and TRBJ2-5; a weak D match, TRBD1 (6 bases). The ends were cut back, 4 bases at V and 4 bases at J, with 10 bases in the middle. This CDR3 is 12 amino acids long. In germline, CDR1 is SQVTM, CDR2 ANQGSEA. As DNA, the CDR3 is TGCAGCGTTGTGGCAGGGGTAGAGACCCAGTACTTC. Its translation: CSVVAGVETQYF.

A word on this clone: Other DNA sequences from this sample encode an identical CDR3 as well. The chain couples TRBV5-6 to TRBJ2-5, with D possibly TRBD1 on 6 matching bases. Germline V lookup: CDR1 SGHDT, CDR2 YYEEEE. CDR3 length equals 13 residues. V was pared by 1 base and J by 3 bases, with 7 bases between. Here the CDR3 reads CASSLQGKETQYF. The DNA of the CDR3 is TGTGCCAGCAGCTTGCAGGGGAAAGAGACCCAGTACTTC.

In its sample, this clone was seen once. The chain links TRBV10-2 to TRBJ1-1, with D unresolved. Trimming took off 5 bases at V and 1 base at J, with 5 bases between the two ends. The CDR3 contains 12 residues. Germline V gene sequence: CDR1 WSHSY, CDR2 SAAADI. The CDR3 DNA follows: TGCGCCAGCAGTCAATCGAACACTGAAGCTTTCTTT. It is translated as CASSQSNTEAFF.

J is TRBJ2-3 and V is TRBV20-1, with D uncertain. V dropped 3 bases and J dropped 5 bases, with 3 bases sitting between them. The CDR3 is 10 residues long. Germline V gene lookup returns CDR1 DFQATT and CDR2 SNEGSKA (reference sequence). The CDR3 region is CSARRDTQYF. The CDR3 region has the DNA TGCAGTGCTAGGAGAGATACGCAGTATTTT.

The chain recombines TRBV9 with TRBJ1-4; D is uncertain. The CDR3 is 15 residues long. Germline CDR1 is SGDLS and CDR2 is YYNGEE. V lost 0 bases and J 7 bases, leaving 13 bases between the germline ends. The CDR3 spells CASSVGRGGSEKLFF. CDR3 coding DNA: TGTGCCAGCAGCGTAGGGCGGGGAGGGAGTGAAAAACTGTTTTTT.

The rearrangement uses TRBV7-3 and TRBJ2-1, with 7 bases matching TRBD2. V shed 5 bases, J shed 0 bases, and the junction held 4 bases outside the gene matches. The CDR3 is made up of 15 amino acids. Germline V gives CDR1 SGHTA, CDR2 FQGTGA. The CDR3 region is CASSPSGNSYNEQFF. The CDR3 nucleotides read TGTGCCAGCAGCCCCAGCGGGAACTCCTACAATGAGCAGTTCTTC.

This clone has a single count. This chain links TRBV28 with TRBJ2-2; the D gene is possibly TRBD2 (5 bases). The CDR3 is 12 residues long. Trimming removed 7 bases from V and 6 bases from J, with 9 bases in between. The V gene's germline CDR1 is MDHEN and CDR2 SYDVKM. In DNA form, the CDR3 reads TGTGCCAGCATAGAGGGCCCCGGGGAGCTGTTTTTT. Translating gives CASIEGPGELFF.

The chain recombines TRBV3-1 (or the pseudogene TRBV3-2) with TRBJ1-3; the match to TRBD1 covers 7 bases. The V gene's germline CDR1 is LGHDT and CDR2 YNNKEL (reference sequence). The CDR3 consists of 15 residues. After removal of 4 bases from V and 0 bases from J, the junction contained 3 bases not matched to a gene. The CDR3 loop reads CASSRGQSSGNTIYF. As DNA, the CDR3 is TGTGCCAGCAGCCGGGGACAGTCCTCTGGAAACACCATATATTTT.

The J gene is TRBJ1-3, the V gene TRBV6-5; perhaps TRBD1 as D (5 bases). Per germline, CDR1 MNHEY and CDR2 SVGAGI. V was shortened by 0 bases and J by 2 bases, with 11 bases between the two germline ends. This CDR3 region has 16 residues. CDR3 in DNA: TGTGCCAGCAGTTACTCTGGAAGGGGAACTGGAAACACCATATATTTT. It is translated as CASSYSGRGTGNTIYF.

The chain has TRBV6-1 and TRBJ1-6, with D possibly matching TRBD1 (6 bases). The CDR3 has 15 amino acids. The V and J ends lost 2 bases and 6 bases respectively, with 11 bases between them. The germline gives CDR1 MNHNS, CDR2 SASEGT. CDR3 bases: TGTGCCAGCAGTGAACATCAGGGGTCTAATTCACCCCTCCACTTT. Translating gives CASSEHQGSNSPLHF.

The V gene is TRBV5-6, the J gene TRBJ2-3, with 7 bases identical to TRBD2. Germline V gene data show CDR1 as SGHDT and CDR2 as YYEEEE. This CDR3 has 13 amino acids. Trimming at V came to 4 bases and at J to 12 bases, leaving 11 bases not matched to a gene. Here the CDR3 reads CASSPRTRSHQYF. The CDR3 DNA reads TGTGCCAGCAGCCCTAGGACTAGATCACACCAGTATTTT.

J is TRBJ2-7 and V is TRBV19; 9 bases align to TRBD1. Germline CDR1 and CDR2: LNHDA and SQIVND (reference sequence). V lost 5 bases to trimming and J lost 0 bases; unmatched junction nucleotides: 5. This CDR3 comprises 15 residues. CDR3 sequence reads: CASSPGQGSSYEQYF. The CDR3 coding sequence is TGTGCCAGTAGTCCGGGACAGGGCTCCTCCTACGAGCAGTACTTC.

V gene TRBV6-5 combines with J gene TRBJ2-5; the match to TRBD2 covers 7 bases. This CDR3 is 13 amino acids long. CDR1 and CDR2 from the germline V gene are MNHEY and SVGAGI. V was clipped by 6 bases and J by 2 bases; unmatched bases: 3. CDR3 amino acids: CASSQGGQETQYF. The CDR3 coding sequence is TGTGCCAGCAGCCAGGGAGGGCAAGAGACCCAGTACTTC.

The chain has TRBV20-1 and TRBJ1-4, with TRBD1 identical over 10 bases. J was trimmed by 8 bases and V by 3 bases; bases with no gene match: 9. Germline CDR1 is DFQATT and CDR2 is SNEGSKA (reference sequence). The CDR3 length is 15 residues. The DNA for the CDR3 is TGCAGTGCTAGTAGCTACGGGACAGGGGACGAAAAACTGTTTTTT. Translation: CSASSYGTGDEKLFF.

This chain joins TRBV5-4 and TRBJ2-1, with TRBD2 identical over 8 bases. The trim removed 0 bases at V and 4 bases at J, leaving 9 bases unmatched. CDR1 and CDR2 from the germline V gene are SGHNT and YYREEE (reference sequence). This CDR3 region has 17 residues. CDR3: CASSLVGGGRLYNEQFF. The CDR3 DNA follows: TGTGCCAGCAGCTTGGTGGGCGGGGGGCGATTGTACAATGAGCAGTTCTTC.

The chain combines TRBV7-3 with TRBJ2-3; 10 nucleotides align to TRBD2. The CDR3 has 16 residues. Germline V gives CDR1 SGHTA, CDR2 FQGTGA. V dropped 4 bases and J dropped 0; count of bases not matched to a gene: 4. The CDR3 sequence: CASSSGLAFSTDTQYF. The CDR3 DNA is TGTGCCAGCAGCTCGGGACTAGCGTTTAGCACAGATACGCAGTATTTT.

This clone has only a few counts. This chain uses TRBV6-5 with TRBJ1-1; D may be TRBD1 (5 bases). CDR3 length: 14 residues. Germline V lookup: CDR1 MNHEY, CDR2 SVGAGI. V gave up 6 bases and J gave up 6 bases, with 17 bases separating them. The CDR3 region has the DNA TGTGCCAGCAGCCGGGGGAGTTCAAGGGCTGAAGCTTTCTTT. It encodes CASSRGSSRAEAFF.

This chain links TRBV19 with TRBJ2-4; tentative D call: TRBD1 (7 bases). The CDR3 totals 15 residues. Germline CDR1 LNHDA, CDR2 SQIVND (reference sequence). Trimming left V 9 bases short and J 6 bases short, with 21 bases between. CDR3 in amino acids: CARLGAGGAGNIQYF. CDR3 in DNA: TGTGCCAGGTTGGGGGCAGGGGGAGCGGGAAACATTCAGTACTTC.